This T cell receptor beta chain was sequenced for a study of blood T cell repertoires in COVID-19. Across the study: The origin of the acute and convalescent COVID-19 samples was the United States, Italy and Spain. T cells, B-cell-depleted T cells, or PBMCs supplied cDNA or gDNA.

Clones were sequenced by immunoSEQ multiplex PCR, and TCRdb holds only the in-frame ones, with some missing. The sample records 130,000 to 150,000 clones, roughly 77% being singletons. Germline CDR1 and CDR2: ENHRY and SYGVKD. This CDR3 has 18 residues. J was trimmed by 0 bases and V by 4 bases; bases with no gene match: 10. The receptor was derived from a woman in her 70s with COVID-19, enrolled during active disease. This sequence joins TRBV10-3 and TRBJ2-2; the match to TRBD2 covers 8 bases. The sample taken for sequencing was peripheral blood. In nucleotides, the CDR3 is TGTGCCATCAGTGTAGCTAGCGGGCGCCAGTCGAACACCGGGGAGCTGTTTTTT. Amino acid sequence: CAISVASGRQSNTGELFF.